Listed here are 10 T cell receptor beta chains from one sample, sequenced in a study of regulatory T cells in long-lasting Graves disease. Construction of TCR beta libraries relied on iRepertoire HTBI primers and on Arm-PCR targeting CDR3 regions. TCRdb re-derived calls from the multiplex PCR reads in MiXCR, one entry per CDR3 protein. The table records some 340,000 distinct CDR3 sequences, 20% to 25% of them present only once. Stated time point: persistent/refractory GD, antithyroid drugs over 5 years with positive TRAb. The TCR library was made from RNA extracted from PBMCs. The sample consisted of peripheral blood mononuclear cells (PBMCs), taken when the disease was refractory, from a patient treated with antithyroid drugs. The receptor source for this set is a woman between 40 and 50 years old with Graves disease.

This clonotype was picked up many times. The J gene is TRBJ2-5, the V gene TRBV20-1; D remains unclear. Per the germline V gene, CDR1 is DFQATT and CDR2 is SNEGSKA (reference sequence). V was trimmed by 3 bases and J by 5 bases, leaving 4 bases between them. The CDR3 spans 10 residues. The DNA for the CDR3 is TGCAGTGCTAGTATGGAGACCCAGTACTTC. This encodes CSASMETQYF.

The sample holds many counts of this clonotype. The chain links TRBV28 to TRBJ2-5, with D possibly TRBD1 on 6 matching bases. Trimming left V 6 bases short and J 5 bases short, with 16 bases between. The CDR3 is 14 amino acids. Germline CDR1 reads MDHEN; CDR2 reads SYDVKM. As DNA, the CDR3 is TGTGCCAGCAGCCTACACAGGGATTGGGAGACCCAGTACTTC. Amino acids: CASSLHRDWETQYF.

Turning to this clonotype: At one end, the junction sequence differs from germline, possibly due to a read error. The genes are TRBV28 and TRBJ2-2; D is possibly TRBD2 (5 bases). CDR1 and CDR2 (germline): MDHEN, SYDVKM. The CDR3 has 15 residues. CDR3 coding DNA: TGCGCCAGCAGCCGGGTCGGACTGAACACCGGGGAGCTGTTTTTT. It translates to CASSRVGLNTGELFF. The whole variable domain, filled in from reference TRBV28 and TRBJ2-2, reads DVKVTQSSRYLVKRTGEKVFLECVQDMDHENMFWYRQDPGLGLRLIYFSYDVKMKEKGDIPEGYSVSREKKERFSLILESASTNQTSMYLCASSRVGLNTGELFFGEGSRLTVL.

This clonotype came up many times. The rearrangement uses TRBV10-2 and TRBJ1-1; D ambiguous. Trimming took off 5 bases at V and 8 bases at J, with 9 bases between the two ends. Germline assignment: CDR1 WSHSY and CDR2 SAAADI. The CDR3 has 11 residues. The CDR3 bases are TGCGCCAGCAGTTGGACGACCGAAGCTTTCTTT. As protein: CASSWTTEAFF.

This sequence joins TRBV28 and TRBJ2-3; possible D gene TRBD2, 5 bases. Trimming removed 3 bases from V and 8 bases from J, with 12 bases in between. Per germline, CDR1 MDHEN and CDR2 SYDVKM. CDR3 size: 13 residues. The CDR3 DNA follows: TGTGCCAGCAGTTTTGGGAGCGTCGGTACGCAGTATTTT. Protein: CASSFGSVGTQYF.

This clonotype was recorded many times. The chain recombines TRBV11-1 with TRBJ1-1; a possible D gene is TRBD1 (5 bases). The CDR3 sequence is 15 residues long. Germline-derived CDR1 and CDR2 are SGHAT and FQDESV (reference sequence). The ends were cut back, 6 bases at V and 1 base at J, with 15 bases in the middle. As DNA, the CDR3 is TGTGCCAGCAGACCTACTTGGGACGGGAACACTGAAGCTTTCTTT. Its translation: CASRPTWDGNTEAFF.

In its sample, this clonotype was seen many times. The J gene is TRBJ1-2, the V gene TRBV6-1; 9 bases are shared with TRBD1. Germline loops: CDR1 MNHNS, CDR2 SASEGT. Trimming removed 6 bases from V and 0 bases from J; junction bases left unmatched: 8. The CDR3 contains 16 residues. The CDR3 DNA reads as TGTGCCAGCAGACGGACAGGGGAATTCCCTAACTATGGCTACACCTTC. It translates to CASRRTGEFPNYGYTF.

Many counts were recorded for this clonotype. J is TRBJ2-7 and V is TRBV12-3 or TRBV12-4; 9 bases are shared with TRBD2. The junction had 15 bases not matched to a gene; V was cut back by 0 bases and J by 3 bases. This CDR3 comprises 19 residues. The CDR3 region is CASSLAVLIPGSGSYEQYF. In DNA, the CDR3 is TGTGCCAGCAGTTTAGCTGTGCTTATCCCCGGTAGCGGGAGCTACGAGCAGTACTTC.

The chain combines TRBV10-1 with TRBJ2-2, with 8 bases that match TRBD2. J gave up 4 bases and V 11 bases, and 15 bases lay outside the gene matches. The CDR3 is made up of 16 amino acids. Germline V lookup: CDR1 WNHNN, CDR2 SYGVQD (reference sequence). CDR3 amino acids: CASWVPGLVCTGELFF. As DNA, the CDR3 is TGCGCCTCCTGGGTGCCGGGACTAGTCTGCACCGGGGAGCTGTTTTTT.

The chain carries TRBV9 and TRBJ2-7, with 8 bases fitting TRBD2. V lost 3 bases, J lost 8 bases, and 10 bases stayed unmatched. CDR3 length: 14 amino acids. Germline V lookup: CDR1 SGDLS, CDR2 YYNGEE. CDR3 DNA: TGTGCCAGCAGCGATGCCTCTGGTAGCGGGAAGCAGTACTTC. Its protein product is CASSDASGSGKQYF. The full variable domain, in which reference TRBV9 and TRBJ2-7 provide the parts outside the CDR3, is DSGVTQTPKHLITATGQRVTLRCSPRSGDLSVYWYQQSLDQGLQFLIQYYNGEERAKGNILERFSAQQFPDLHSELNLSSLELGDSALYFCASSDASGSGKQYFGPGTRLTVT.